This T cell receptor (beta chain) was identified in a study of T-cell reconstitution after alpha-beta-depleted transplantation in children. General observations from the study: Several hundred rapidly expanded clones from non-depleted graft cells reportedly supplied alpha-beta T cells about two months post-transplant. TCRbeta diversity was high at day 60 in some patients (a result of surviving recipient T cells and thymic progenitors). Diversity and T-cell counts at one year after transplant derived mostly from new T cells.

CDR3 size: 14 residues. Trimming pared 3 bases from V and 3 bases from J, leaving 11 bases between. Per the germline V gene, CDR1 is MNHEY and CDR2 is SMNVEV (reference sequence). Unique molecular identifiers were used to barcode this TCRbeta library. TCRdb used MiXCR to reprocess the PCR reads, holding one entry per CDR3 protein. The sample shows about 980,000 distinct CDR3 sequences, about 29% of them seen only once. Worth noting for this clonotype: The antigen is unknown.

The rearrangement links TRBV27 to TRBJ1-2, with D tentatively TRBD1 (5 bases). This receptor was identified in a boy under two years old who had a stem cell transplant for SCID, so the T cells may come from the graft donor. The sequences come from PBMCs, mostly from graft donor cells, collected 360 days after TCRalphabeta/CD19-depleted stem cell transplant. This CDR3 is CASSFRREHYGYTF. The CDR3, as DNA: TGTGCCAGCAGTTTTCGCAGGGAGCACTATGGCTACACCTTC.